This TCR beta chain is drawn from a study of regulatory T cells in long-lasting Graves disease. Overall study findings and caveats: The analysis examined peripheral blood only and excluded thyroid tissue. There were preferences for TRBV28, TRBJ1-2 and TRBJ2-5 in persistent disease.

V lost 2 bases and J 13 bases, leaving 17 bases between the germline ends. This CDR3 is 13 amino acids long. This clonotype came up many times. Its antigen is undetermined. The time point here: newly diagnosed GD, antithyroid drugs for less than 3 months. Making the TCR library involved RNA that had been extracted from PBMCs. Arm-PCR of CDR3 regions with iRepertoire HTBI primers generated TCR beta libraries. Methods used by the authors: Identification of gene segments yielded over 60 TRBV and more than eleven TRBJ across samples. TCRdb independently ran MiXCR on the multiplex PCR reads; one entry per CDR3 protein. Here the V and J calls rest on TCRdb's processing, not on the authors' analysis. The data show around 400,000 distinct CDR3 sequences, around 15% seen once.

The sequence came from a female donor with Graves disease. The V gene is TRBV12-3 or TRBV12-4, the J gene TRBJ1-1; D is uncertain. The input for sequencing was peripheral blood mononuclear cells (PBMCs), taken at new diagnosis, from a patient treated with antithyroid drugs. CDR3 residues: CASSLWPRPEGFF. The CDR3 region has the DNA TGTGCCAGCAGTTTATGGCCCCGGCCCGAGGGTTTCTTT.